The 5 T cell receptor beta chains below come from one sample, sequenced in a study of OX40 agonist ivuxolimab in advanced cancers. Profiled with immunoSEQ multiplex PCR; TCRdb holds only in-frame clones, not every one. The sample records about 69,000 clones, 80% to 90% being singletons. The starting material was CD4+ or CD8+ T cells sorted from blood, obtained in a trial of the OX40 agonist ivuxolimab. All receptors derive from an adult with an advanced solid tumor such as melanoma, head and neck, liver or kidney cancer.

This rearrangement joins TRBV27 to TRBJ2-3; TRBD2 matches at 8 bases. From germline, CDR1 is MNHEY and CDR2 SMNVEV (reference sequence). The length of the CDR3 is 14 residues. Losses at the gene ends were 7 bases for V and 7 bases for J; bases not matched to a gene: 10. CDR3 sequence: CASTPGGVIYTQYF. In nucleotides, the CDR3 is TGTGCCAGCACGCCCGGGGGGGTAATTTATACGCAGTATTTT.

This clone has only a few counts. The J gene is TRBJ2-7, the V gene TRBV11-2; either TRBD1 or TRBD2 may fit D (6 bases each). CDR1 is SGHAT and CDR2 is FQNNGV in the germline V gene. V lost 0 bases and J lost 4, with 16 bases in between. The CDR3 consists of 16 residues. CDR3 protein: CASSLDLSEGGYEQYF. In DNA form, the CDR3 reads TGTGCCAGCAGCTTAGATCTATCGGAGGGGGGATACGAGCAGTACTTC. Based on the CDR3 plus reference TRBV11-2 and TRBJ2-7, the full variable domain is EAGVAQSPRYKIIEKRQSVAFWCNPISGHATLYWYQQILGQGPKLLIQFQNNGVVDDSQLPKDRFSAERLKGVDSTLKIQPAKLEDSAVYLCASSLDLSEGGYEQYFGPGTRLTVT.

V gene TRBV7-9 combines with J gene TRBJ2-3, with 7 bases identical to TRBD2. This CDR3 contains 17 residues. V trimming: 4 bases; J trimming: 0 bases; junction bases outside the gene matches: 10. Germline lookup yields CDR1 SEHNR and CDR2 FQNEAQ (reference sequence). The CDR3 coding sequence is TGTGCCAGCAGCTCCCAGTTAAGTAGCGGGAGCACAGATACGCAGTATTTT. It specifies CASSSQLSSGSTDTQYF.

The chain has TRBV7-3 and TRBJ1-3; no reliable D call. V lost 2 bases and J lost 2, with 10 bases in between. Looked up from germline, CDR1 is SGHTA and CDR2 is FQGTGA. CDR3 length equals 15 residues. This CDR3 is CASSLFPAPGNTIYF. CDR3 sequence (DNA): TGTGCCAGCAGCTTATTCCCCGCCCCTGGAAACACCATATATTTT.

The V and J genes are TRBV19 and TRBJ2-7; 9 bases match TRBD1. The trim removed 6 bases at V and 2 bases at J, leaving 8 bases unmatched. Germline V gives CDR1 LNHDA, CDR2 SQIVND (reference sequence). This CDR3 spans 15 amino acids. The CDR3 loop is CASSLGQGMTYEQYF. Written as DNA, the CDR3 is TGTGCCAGTAGCCTCGGACAGGGGATGACCTACGAGCAGTACTTC.